This T cell receptor (beta chain) was recovered during a study of cytomegalovirus exposure and HLA in healthy donors. The V end lost 0 bases, the J end lost 3 bases, and 11 bases lay between the germline ends. CDR1 LGHNA and CDR2 YSLEER come from the germline V gene. This CDR3 is 15 amino acids long. The PCR ran on 60 Vbeta and 13 Jbeta primers. Assay used: immunoSEQ multiplex PCR; TCRdb lists only in-frame clones, some missing. The sample shows under 150,000 clones, about 79% of them seen only once. The sequencing input was PBMCs. The TCR sequence derives from a man aged 25-45 years in good health and CMV-seropositive. V is TRBV4-3 and J is TRBJ1-1, with D hard to call. The CDR3 region is CASSQDTPGDTEAFF. Written as DNA, the CDR3 is TGCGCCAGCAGCCAAGATACCCCGGGTGACACTGAAGCTTTCTTT.